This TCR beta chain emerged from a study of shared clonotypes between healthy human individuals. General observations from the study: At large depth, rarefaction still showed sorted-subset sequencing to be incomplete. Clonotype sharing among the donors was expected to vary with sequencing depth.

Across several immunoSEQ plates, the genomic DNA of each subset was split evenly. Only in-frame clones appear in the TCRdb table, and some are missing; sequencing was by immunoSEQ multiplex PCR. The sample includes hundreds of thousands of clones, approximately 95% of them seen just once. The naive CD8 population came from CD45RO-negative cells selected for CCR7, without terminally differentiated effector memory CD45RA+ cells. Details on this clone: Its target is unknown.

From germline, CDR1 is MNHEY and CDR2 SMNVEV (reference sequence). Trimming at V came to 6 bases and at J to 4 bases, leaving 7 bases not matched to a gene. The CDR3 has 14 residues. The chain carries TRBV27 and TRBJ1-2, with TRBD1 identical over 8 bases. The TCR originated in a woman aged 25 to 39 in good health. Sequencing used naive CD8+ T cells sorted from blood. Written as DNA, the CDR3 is TGTGCCAGCAGCATGGACAGGGAGGTCTATGGCTACACCTTC. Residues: CASSMDREVYGYTF.